The T cell receptor (beta chain) under discussion was sequenced for a study of naive and memory T cell subsets. Findings and limits, study-wide: Higher TCR numbers at tuberculin sites reflect T cell infiltration, per interpretation.

Trimming pared 6 bases from V and 6 bases from J, leaving 14 bases between. This CDR3 has 13 residues. This clonotype was counted a few times. Its antigen is as yet unknown. Treatment denoted: skin biopsy from PPD injection site in Mantoux-positive individual. The library had UMIs added by 3' ligation of an oligonucleotide to TCR cDNA. Skin biopsies came from PPD injection sites in Mantoux-positive individuals. Input was roughly 1 to 1000 ng of DNase-treated total RNA without cell sorting. Ligated cDNA underwent four rounds of PCR with nested alpha and beta constant region primers and SP2. Blood and skin TCR RNA was reverse transcribed with alpha and beta constant primers. One entry per CDR3 protein, called by TCRdb with MiXCR from the UMI-ligation and nested PCR reads. The table has about 30,000 distinct CDR3 sequences, roughly 7.3% seen once.

This receptor was taken from an adult in good health. The rearrangement uses TRBV12-3 or TRBV12-4 and TRBJ1-2, with D perhaps matching TRBD1 (6 bases). Material: skin, obtained from a tuberculin skin test site. The CDR3 coding sequence is TGTGCCAGCAGACACCACAGGGCCCATGGCTACACCTTC. Residues: CASRHHRAHGYTF.